The T cell receptor (beta chain) under discussion was sequenced for a study of Graves' ophthalmopathy and Graves' hyperthyroidism. Scientists amplified the TCR beta CDR3 regions from RNA transcripts. Investigators did first-round RT-PCR with HTBI primers, then second-round multiplex PCR. Using its own MiXCR run on the multiplex PCR reads, TCRdb lists one record per CDR3 protein. The sample consists of a few hundred thousand distinct CDR3 sequences, about a sixth of them appearing once. Germline V gives CDR1 MNHEY, CDR2 SVGAGI. V shed 7 bases, J shed 0 bases, and the junction held 12 bases outside the gene matches. This CDR3 is 16 amino acids long. This clonotype was seen many times.

The origin of this receptor is a young woman with Graves' ophthalmopathy. Sequencing input: peripheral blood. The chain couples TRBV6-5 to TRBJ2-7, with 7 bases that match TRBD2. The chain's CDR3 is CASKIESGEGSYEQYF. The CDR3 DNA reads TGTGCCAGCAAGATCGAATCGGGGGAGGGCTCCTACGAGCAGTACTTC.